This is a list of T cell receptor beta chains from one sample in a study of vaccination effects on CD4 cells after COVID-19. These TCRs are of unknown antigen specificity. Produced via immunoSEQ multiplex PCR; TCRdb's table is partial and in-frame only. The sample lists under 60,000 clones, 50% to 80% seen once, with roughly 5.1% in the top ten. Sequencing used CD4+ T cells from PBMCs cultured without peptide, obtained before COVID-19 vaccination. All receptors come from a human donor who received a COVID-19 vaccine. Each CDR3 is given with its conserved first and last residue. A D gene is named only where the DNA matches it firmly. The size entry is marked missing in some rows and otherwise reads once, few, many or a size class.

abundance: -; d_gene: TRBD1; v_gene: TRBV19; j_gene: TRBJ1-5; CDR3nt: TGTGCCAGTAGTCTAATACAGGGGGGAAGCAATCAGCCCCAGCATTTT; CDR3aa: CASSLIQGGSNQPQHF
abundance: -; d_gene: -; v_gene: TRBV3-1/TRBV3-2; j_gene: TRBJ2-6; CDR3nt: TGTGCCAGCAGCCAAGATTGGTATGACTCTGGGGCCAACGTCCTGACTTTC; CDR3aa: CASSQDWYDSGANVLTF
abundance: -; d_gene: -; v_gene: TRBV2; j_gene: TRBJ2-2; CDR3nt: TGTGCCAGCAGTTCCGGACGGAACACCGGGGAGCTGTTTTTT; CDR3aa: CASSSGRNTGELFF
abundance: few; d_gene: -; v_gene: TRBV30; j_gene: TRBJ1-2; CDR3nt: TGTGCCTGGAGTCCTCCTTTCGGCTACACCTTC; CDR3aa: CAWSPPFGYTF
abundance: few; d_gene: -; v_gene: TRBV7-9; j_gene: TRBJ1-3; CDR3nt: TGTGCCAGCAGCGAGAGACCCAGCTCTGGAAACACCATATATTTT; CDR3aa: CASSERPSSGNTIYF
abundance: -; d_gene: -; v_gene: TRBV5-1; j_gene: TRBJ2-1; CDR3nt: TGCGCCAGCAGCTTCTCCGGGACGATCAATGAGCAGTTCTTC; CDR3aa: CASSFSGTINEQFF
abundance: many; d_gene: -; v_gene: TRBV9; j_gene: TRBJ1-6; CDR3nt: TGTGCCAGCAGCGTAGGGGGGGGTAATTCACCCCTCCACTTT; CDR3aa: CASSVGGGNSPLHF
abundance: -; d_gene: -; v_gene: TRBV10-3; j_gene: TRBJ2-7; CDR3nt: TGTGCCATCAGTGAGTCCGGGAGAGCCGCGGAGGTGCAGTACTTC; CDR3aa: CAISESGRAAEVQYF
abundance: -; d_gene: -; v_gene: TRBV6-2/TRBV6-3; j_gene: TRBJ2-5; CDR3nt: TGTGCCAGCAGCCCCCACAGGGGGGGAGAGACCCAGTACTTC; CDR3aa: CASSPHRGGETQYF
abundance: few; d_gene: -; v_gene: TRBV19; j_gene: TRBJ1-2; CDR3nt: TGTGCCAGTAGTCCTCCGCGGCCAGCTGTTAGCTATGGCTACACCTTC; CDR3aa: CASSPPRPAVSYGYTF
abundance: -; d_gene: -; v_gene: TRBV4-1; j_gene: TRBJ2-1; CDR3nt: TGCGCCAGCAGCCAAGGGTCGGCTCGCAGTTTCTACAATGAGCAGTTCTTC; CDR3aa: CASSQGSARSFYNEQFF
abundance: once; d_gene: -; v_gene: TRBV9; j_gene: TRBJ2-7; CDR3nt: TGTGCCAGCAGCGTAGGAGGGCAGGCTACCCCACCATACGAGCAGTACTTC; CDR3aa: CASSVGGQATPPYEQYF
abundance: -; d_gene: -; v_gene: TRBV9; j_gene: TRBJ1-3; CDR3nt: TGTGCCAGCAGCGCCTGGGGAGGGGTCAGCTCTGGAAACACCATATATTTT; CDR3aa: CASSAWGGVSSGNTIYF
abundance: -; d_gene: -; v_gene: TRBV14; j_gene: TRBJ2-1; CDR3nt: TGTGCCAGCAGCCAAGTGGCGGGTACACGCCAAGAGCAGTTCTTC; CDR3aa: CASSQVAGTRQEQFF
abundance: -; d_gene: -; v_gene: TRBV6-6; j_gene: TRBJ1-5; CDR3nt: TGTGCCAGCAGTCTAGGAGGTGGCAGTCAGCCCCAGCATTTT; CDR3aa: CASSLGGGSQPQHF
abundance: -; d_gene: TRBD1; v_gene: TRBV4-2; j_gene: TRBJ2-5; CDR3nt: TGTGCCAGCAGCCAAGTGGGGAGAGGGGGCCCAGAGACCCAGTACTTC; CDR3aa: CASSQVGRGGPETQYF
abundance: -; d_gene: -; v_gene: TRBV6-5; j_gene: TRBJ2-7; CDR3nt: TGTGCCAGCAGTCCAACTCGGGACTCCTACGAGCAGTACTTC; CDR3aa: CASSPTRDSYEQYF
abundance: -; d_gene: TRBD1; v_gene: TRBV28; j_gene: TRBJ1-2; CDR3nt: TGTGCCAGCAGTTTACCCTCCGGGACAGCCTCAGGCTACACCTTC; CDR3aa: CASSLPSGTASGYTF
abundance: few; d_gene: TRBD1; v_gene: TRBV18; j_gene: TRBJ1-2; CDR3nt: TGTGCCAGCTCCCAACCAGGGACAGTCCACCCTCGGGGCTATGGCTACACCTTC; CDR3aa: CASSQPGTVHPRGYGYTF
abundance: -; d_gene: TRBD2; v_gene: TRBV27; j_gene: TRBJ2-2; CDR3nt: TGTGCCAGCAGTTTCCTCAGCGGGGGGGAGAACACCGGGGAGCTGTTTTTT; CDR3aa: CASSFLSGGENTGELFF
abundance: -; d_gene: -; v_gene: TRBV11-1; j_gene: TRBJ2-7; CDR3nt: TGTGCCAGCAGCCAGCAGGGACCCTACGAGCAGTACTTC; CDR3aa: CASSQQGPYEQYF
abundance: -; d_gene: -; v_gene: TRBV19; j_gene: TRBJ2-1; CDR3nt: TGTGCAGCTAGTGGGGCGTACAATGAGCAGTTCTTC; CDR3aa: CAASGAYNEQFF
abundance: -; d_gene: TRBD1; v_gene: TRBV5-8; j_gene: TRBJ1-6; CDR3nt: TGTGCCAGCAGCTGGACAGGGCGGAATTCACCCCTCCACTTT; CDR3aa: CASSWTGRNSPLHF
abundance: -; d_gene: TRBD2; v_gene: TRBV6-2/TRBV6-3; j_gene: TRBJ2-7; CDR3nt: TGTGCCAGCAGTTACCCTACGTGGACTAGCGGGTTCTCCTACGAGCAGTACTTC; CDR3aa: CASSYPTWTSGFSYEQYF
abundance: -; d_gene: TRBD2; v_gene: TRBV28; j_gene: TRBJ2-7; CDR3nt: TGTGCCAGCAGTTTATCAGCGGGAGGGTTCCCCTACGAGCAGTACTTC; CDR3aa: CASSLSAGGFPYEQYF
abundance: -; d_gene: -; v_gene: TRBV10-3; j_gene: TRBJ2-7; CDR3nt: TGTGCCATCAGTGAGTCCTCTCTCTCCTACGAGCAGTACTTC; CDR3aa: CAISESSLSYEQYF
abundance: few; d_gene: TRBD1; v_gene: TRBV12-3/TRBV12-4; j_gene: TRBJ1-2; CDR3nt: TGTGCCAGCAGTCCCGACAGGGGATGGGGCTACACCTTC; CDR3aa: CASSPDRGWGYTF
abundance: -; d_gene: -; v_gene: TRBV6-1; j_gene: TRBJ2-1; CDR3nt: TGTGCCAGCAGTGAAGGGAGAGACCATGAGCAGTTCTTC; CDR3aa: CASSEGRDHEQFF
abundance: -; d_gene: TRBD2; v_gene: TRBV5-1; j_gene: TRBJ2-5; CDR3nt: TGCGCCAGCAGCTTGGCGCTAGCGGGAAGTGTAGAGACCCAGTACTTC; CDR3aa: CASSLALAGSVETQYF
abundance: -; d_gene: TRBD2; v_gene: TRBV28; j_gene: TRBJ2-3; CDR3nt: TGTGCCAGCAAGGCCCCGGGGGGTGCAGATACGCAGTATTTT; CDR3aa: CASKAPGGADTQYF
abundance: -; d_gene: TRBD1; v_gene: TRBV5-4; j_gene: TRBJ1-2; CDR3nt: TGTGCCAGCACCCGGGACAGGGGGCAGCATGGCTACACCTTC; CDR3aa: CASTRDRGQHGYTF
abundance: once; d_gene: -; v_gene: TRBV4-2; j_gene: TRBJ2-3; CDR3nt: TGTGCCAGCACTAGCACAGATACGCAGTATTTT; CDR3aa: CASTSTDTQYF
abundance: few; d_gene: -; v_gene: TRBV4-1; j_gene: TRBJ1-1; CDR3nt: TGCGCCAGCAGCCACCCACGGTGGGGGAATACTGAAGCTTTCTTT; CDR3aa: CASSHPRWGNTEAFF
abundance: -; d_gene: -; v_gene: TRBV5-1; j_gene: TRBJ1-1; CDR3nt: TGCGCCAGCAGCTCTTGGACTATTATTGGGGGCCCCCTCCAGAACACTGAAGCTTTCTTT; CDR3aa: CASSSWTIIGGPLQNTEAFF
abundance: -; d_gene: -; v_gene: TRBV27; j_gene: TRBJ2-3; CDR3nt: TGTGCCAGCAGTTTATCATACACGACTCAGGGCGAGCAGTATTTT; CDR3aa: CASSLSYTTQGEQYF
abundance: -; d_gene: -; v_gene: TRBV5-1; j_gene: TRBJ1-4; CDR3nt: TGCGCCAGCAGCCAATCAGCAACTAATGAAAAACTGTTTTTT; CDR3aa: CASSQSATNEKLFF
abundance: -; d_gene: -; v_gene: TRBV6-2/TRBV6-3; j_gene: TRBJ1-1; CDR3nt: TGTGCCAGCAGTTACTCGTGGGGTTGGAACACTGAAGCTTTCTTT; CDR3aa: CASSYSWGWNTEAFF
abundance: few; d_gene: TRBD1; v_gene: TRBV19; j_gene: TRBJ1-1; CDR3nt: TGTGCCAGCCGACAGGGCTTGAACACTGAAGCTTTCTTT; CDR3aa: CASRQGLNTEAFF
abundance: -; d_gene: -; v_gene: TRBV14; j_gene: TRBJ1-1; CDR3nt: TGTGCCAGCAGCCAACTTGGGACCGCGAACACTGAAGCTTTCTTT; CDR3aa: CASSQLGTANTEAFF
abundance: few; d_gene: TRBD2; v_gene: TRBV9; j_gene: TRBJ2-3; CDR3nt: TGTGCCAGCAGCGTAGGGGTAGCGGGGTATGTTGGTACGCAGTATTTT; CDR3aa: CASSVGVAGYVGTQYF
abundance: -; d_gene: -; v_gene: TRBV29-1; j_gene: TRBJ1-1; CDR3nt: TGCAGCGTTGAAAGGGTCTTGAACACTGAAGCTTTCTTT; CDR3aa: CSVERVLNTEAFF
abundance: -; d_gene: -; v_gene: TRBV10-3; j_gene: TRBJ2-3; CDR3nt: TGTGCCATCAGTGAGCTGTCCGGAGATACGCAGTATTTT; CDR3aa: CAISELSGDTQYF